This TCR beta chain was sequenced during a study of blood T cell repertoires in COVID-19. Some clones are missing from TCRdb's copy, which holds only in-frame ones; the method was immunoSEQ multiplex PCR. Among over 120,000 clones listed, roughly four fifths were seen once. The CDR3 totals 16 residues. Trimming cost V 3 bases and J 0 bases, with 12 bases left between them. The V gene's germline CDR1 is LNHDA and CDR2 SQIVND (reference sequence). This chain connects TRBV19 to TRBJ2-1, with D possibly being TRBD2 (6 bases). The sequence was collected from a woman aged 45-59 years with active or convalescent COVID-19. Sequencing input: peripheral blood. CDR3 in DNA: TGTGCCAGTAGTATGGGGGGACGGGGCTCCTACAATGAGCAGTTCTTC. It specifies CASSMGGRGSYNEQFF.